The rows below give T cell receptor beta chains drawn from one sample of a study of shared clonotypes between healthy human individuals. Measured with immunoSEQ multiplex PCR; TCRdb has only the in-frame clones, and not every one. The data contain around 990,000 clones, around 77% of them singletons. The sample taken for sequencing was memory CD4+ T cells from PBMCs. These receptor sequences come from a man between 18 and 29 years old in good health. Some clones in this sample may be carry-over from other donors' samples. Each CDR3 is given with its conserved first and last residue. D genes are given only for firm matches. The size entry is marked missing in some rows and otherwise reads once, few, many or a size class.

TGCGCCAGCAGCTCAGGGACAGTTCTCGATACGCAGTATTTT | CASSSGTVLDTQYF | TRBD1 | TRBJ2-3 | TRBV5-1 | -
TGTGCCAGCAGCGACTTCGCAGGGGAGGGGCTTGGCTACACCTTC | CASSDFAGEGLGYTF | - | TRBJ1-2 | TRBV28 | -
TGTGCCAGCAGGACCTCGGGGTTCGACGCGAGCAATCAGCCCCAGCATTTT | CASRTSGFDASNQPQHF | - | TRBJ1-5 | TRBV28 | once
TGTGCCAGCAGCTTAGGTCCTAGCGGGAGACAAAACATTCAGTACTTC | CASSLGPSGRQNIQYF | TRBD2 | TRBJ2-4 | TRBV7-2 | -
TGTGCCAGCAGTGAGGGGACAGGGGCCGAAAAACTGTTTTTT | CASSEGTGAEKLFF | TRBD1 | TRBJ1-4 | TRBV2 | -
TGTGCCATCAGTGAGTCTAGGGGCACTGAAGCTTTCTTT | CAISESRGTEAFF | - | TRBJ1-1 | TRBV10-3 | few
TGCGCCAGCATGAAAGTCCCCGGCACTGAAGCTTTCTTT | CASMKVPGTEAFF | - | TRBJ1-1 | TRBV5-1 | many
TGTGCCAGCAGCTTGCCCGGGACCCCGAACACTGAAGCTTTCTTT | CASSLPGTPNTEAFF | - | TRBJ1-1 | TRBV5-4 | -
TGTGCCAGCTCACCAAAGCAGCTCGGGAACACCGGGGAGCTGTTTTTT | CASSPKQLGNTGELFF | - | TRBJ2-2 | TRBV18 | -
TGTGCCAGCAGCCCCAGACGGACAGGGGTAAATCAGCCCCAGCATTTT | CASSPRRTGVNQPQHF | TRBD1 | TRBJ1-5 | TRBV7-2 | few
TGCAGCTGCCGTGGGACACTCACAGATACGCAGTATTTT | CSCRGTLTDTQYF | - | TRBJ2-3 | TRBV29-1 | -